This TCR beta chain was identified during a study of cytomegalovirus exposure and HLA in healthy donors. Whole-study results and caveats: The HLA-A and HLA-B alleles of most subjects were reportedly predicted accurately from TCR beta sequences. Reports showed the classifier diagnosing cytomegalovirus status with high specificity and sensitivity.

Per the germline V gene, CDR1 is GTSNPN and CDR2 is SVGIG (reference sequence). The CDR3 loop spans 14 amino acids. The V gene end was trimmed by 3 bases and the J gene end by 1 base; junction bases not matched to a gene: 1. The PCR made use of 60 Vbeta and 13 Jbeta primers. The assay was immunoSEQ multiplex PCR, and TCRdb's table has in-frame clones only and misses some. The sample lists 110,000 to 150,000 clones; over 60% were seen once. In regard to this clone: The target antigen is unknown.

This clonotype was obtained from a woman aged 40 to 50 in good health and CMV-seronegative. The chain is built from TRBV30 and TRBJ2-3; 10 nucleotides agree with TRBD2. The source material was PBMCs. Written as DNA, the CDR3 is TGTGCCTGGAGAACTAGCGGGGGCACAGATACGCAGTATTTT. As protein: CAWRTSGGTDTQYF.